Sequencing of this TCR beta chain was carried out in a study of OX40 agonist ivuxolimab in advanced cancers. In the study overall: An agonistic anti-OX40 (CD134) antibody, ivuxolimab, was used to treat the patients. Earlier anti-PD-1, anti-PD-L1 or anti-CTLA-4 therapy was permitted; roughly 37% had received some. Study findings and constraints: Not determined was the antigen specificity of the expanded peripheral T cells.

Germline-derived CDR1 and CDR2 are LGHNA and YNFKEQ. CDR3 length: 16 amino acids. Between the trimmed V and J ends, which lost 0 bases and 1 base, there was a span of 7 bases. This table comes from immunoSEQ multiplex PCR, and its TCRdb copy is limited to in-frame clones, with some not included. The sample gives 45,000 to 55,000 clones, around 86% of which show up once; 5.5% to 8% is in the top ten. Points on this clone: No antigen is known for it.

The rearrangement joins TRBV4-2 to TRBJ2-6, with D hard to call. The source is an adult with an advanced solid tumor such as melanoma, head and neck, liver or kidney cancer. This specimen was CD4+ or CD8+ T cells sorted from blood, taken in a trial of the OX40 agonist ivuxolimab. The CDR3 DNA reads as TGTGCCAGCAGCCAAGATGCAGAATCTGGGGCCAACGTCCTGACTTTC. Amino acid sequence: CASSQDAESGANVLTF.